The T cell receptor (beta chain) under discussion was sequenced for a study of cytomegalovirus exposure and HLA in healthy donors. Trimming cost V 9 bases and J 3 bases, with 9 bases left between them. The V gene's germline CDR1 is SNHLY and CDR2 FYNNEI. The CDR3 consists of 11 residues. In the PCR, 60 Vbeta and 13 Jbeta primers were used. Clones were sequenced by immunoSEQ multiplex PCR, and TCRdb holds only the in-frame ones, with some missing. The table for this sample gives 85,000 or so clones. A word on this clone: The same CDR3 also results from other DNA sequences found in this sample.

This TCR was recovered from a woman in her twenties or thirties in good health and CMV-seronegative. What was sequenced was PBMCs. The chain has TRBV2 and TRBJ2-7, with D unclear. The CDR3 loop reads CASRYSYEQYF. CDR3 bases: TGTGCCAGTAGGTACAGCTACGAGCAGTACTTC.